Given below is one T cell receptor beta chain in context. The sample belongs to a study of cytomegalovirus exposure and HLA in healthy donors. For the study at large: An earlier analysis found around 100 million unique TCR beta sequences from approximately 200 million T cells.

Among the donors, all were healthy bone marrow donors. PCR amplification relied on 60 Vbeta primers (plus 13 Jbeta primers). The data were produced by immunoSEQ multiplex PCR, yet TCRdb's version contains in-frame clones alone and is incomplete. The sample table includes around 71,000 clones. CDR1 and CDR2 (germline): SNHLY, FYNNEI. Trimming left V 8 bases short and J 4 bases short, with 12 bases between. The CDR3 totals 13 residues. This TCR derives from a woman aged 25 to 45 in good health and CMV-seronegative. The genes are TRBV2 and TRBJ2-4; tentatively, D is TRBD1 (6 bases). The material sequenced was PBMCs. CDR3: CASGSRGKNIQYF. CDR3 in DNA: TGTGCCAGCGGGAGCAGGGGAAAAAACATTCAGTACTTC.